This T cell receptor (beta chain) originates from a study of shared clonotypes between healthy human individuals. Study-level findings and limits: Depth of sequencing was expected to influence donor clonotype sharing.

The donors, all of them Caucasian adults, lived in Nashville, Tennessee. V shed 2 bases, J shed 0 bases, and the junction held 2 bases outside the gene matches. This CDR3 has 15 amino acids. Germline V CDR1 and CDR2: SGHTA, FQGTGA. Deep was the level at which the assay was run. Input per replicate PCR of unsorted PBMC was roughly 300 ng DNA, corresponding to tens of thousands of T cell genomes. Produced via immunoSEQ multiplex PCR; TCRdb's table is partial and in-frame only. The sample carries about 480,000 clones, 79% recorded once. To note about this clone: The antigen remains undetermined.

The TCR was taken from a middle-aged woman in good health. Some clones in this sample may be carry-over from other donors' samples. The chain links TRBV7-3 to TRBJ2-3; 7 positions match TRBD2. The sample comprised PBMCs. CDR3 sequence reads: CASSLQAGSTDTQYF. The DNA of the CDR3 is TGTGCCAGCAGCTTACAAGCGGGAAGCACAGATACGCAGTATTTT. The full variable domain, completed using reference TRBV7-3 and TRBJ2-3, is GAGVSQTPSNKVTEKGKYVELRCDPISGHTALYWYRQSLGQGPEFLIYFQGTGAADDSGLPNDRFFAVRPEGSVSTLKIQRTERGDSAVYLCASSLQAGSTDTQYFGPGTRLTVL.